These 10 T cell receptor beta chains were sequenced from one sample in a study of blood T cell repertoires in COVID-19. TCRdb's table, derived via immunoSEQ multiplex PCR, lists solely in-frame clones and lacks some. This table has roughly 250,000 clones, 82% appearing once. Sequenced material: peripheral blood. The receptors shown here come from a woman over 75 with active or convalescent COVID-19.

In the case of this clone: The conserved final phenylalanine or tryptophan is absent from the CDR3, which likely points to a read error. The genes are TRBV12-3 or TRBV12-4 and TRBJ1-2, with D possibly being TRBD1 (6 bases). This CDR3 has 13 residues. Trimming cost V 3 bases and J 8 bases, with 13 bases left between them. CDR3 DNA sequence: TGTGCCAGCAGTTTGGCAGGGGCTGGGGGCTACACCCTC. It translates to CASSLAGAGGYTL.

This clone was seen once. This rearrangement joins TRBV2 to TRBJ1-5; D may be TRBD1 (5 bases). Trimming removed 3 bases at V and 6 bases at J, with 12 bases between. Germline CDR1 reads SNHLY; CDR2 reads FYNNEI. CDR3 length: 14 residues. In nucleotides, the CDR3 is TGTGCCAGCAGTGAGCAGGGTCTGAGTCAGCCCCAGCATTTT. It yields the protein CASSEQGLSQPQHF. Together with reference TRBV2 and TRBJ1-5, the CDR3 gives the full variable domain: EPEVTQTPSHQVTQMGQEVILRCVPISNHLYFYWYRQILGQKVEFLVSFYNNEISEKSEIFDDQFSVERPDGSNFTLKIRSTKLEDSAMYFCASSEQGLSQPQHFGDGTRLSIL.

This chain connects TRBV6-5 to TRBJ2-7; tentative D call: TRBD2 (5 bases). The length of the CDR3 is 15 residues. CDR1 MNHEY and CDR2 SVGAGI come from the germline V gene. V shed 6 bases and J shed 0 bases, with 15 bases lying between them. CDR3 sequence reads: CASSPTGLSSYEQYF. In DNA form, the CDR3 reads TGTGCCAGCAGCCCAACCGGACTCAGCTCCTACGAGCAGTACTTC.

The chain couples TRBV7-2 to TRBJ1-2; TRBD1 aligns across 8 bases. The CDR3 totals 17 residues. The junction had 12 bases not matched to a gene; V was cut back by 2 bases and J by 4 bases. The germline V gene encodes CDR1 SGHTA and CDR2 FQGNSA. The DNA for the CDR3 is TGTGCCAGCAGCTTATCCTTCCAGGGGGCCGACGGCTATGGCTACACCTTC. Residues: CASSLSFQGADGYGYTF.

In its sample, this clone was seen a few times. J is TRBJ1-5 and V is TRBV9, with no clear D. CDR1 SGDLS and CDR2 YYNGEE come from the germline V gene. The CDR3 totals 15 residues. V was clipped by 0 bases and J by 5 bases, with 12 bases between them. Here the CDR3 reads CASSVDAGDYQPQHF. CDR3 bases: TGTGCCAGCAGCGTAGACGCGGGTGATTATCAGCCCCAGCATTTT.

CDR3 nucleotide sequence: TGTGCCAGCCATCCTAGGACAGGGGAGAAAACTGAAGCTTTCTTT. Encoded protein: CASHPRTGEKTEAFF. The chain is built from TRBV6-5 and TRBJ1-1; 9 positions match TRBD1. CDR1 is MNHEY and CDR2 is SVGAGI in the germline V gene. The ends lost 8 bases at V and 5 bases at J; junction bases unmatched: 12. The CDR3 runs to 15 residues.

This chain links TRBV18 with TRBJ2-7, with 13 bases matching TRBD2. The CDR3 is 16 residues long. Germline-derived CDR1 and CDR2 are KGHSH and LQKENI. The junction had 5 bases not matched to a gene; V was cut back by 3 bases and J by 3 bases. The CDR3: CASSPPLAGGVYEQYF. CDR3 sequence (DNA): TGTGCCAGCTCACCCCCACTAGCGGGGGGGGTCTACGAGCAGTACTTC.

The V and J genes are TRBV5-6 and TRBJ1-6; D is unclear. From germline, CDR1 is SGHDT and CDR2 YYEEEE. The V end lost 1 base, the J end lost 7 bases, and 9 bases lay between the germline ends. The CDR3 has 14 residues. The chain's CDR3 is CASSLWAGNSPLHF. CDR3 in DNA: TGTGCCAGCAGCTTGTGGGCGGGAAATTCACCCCTCCACTTT.

The chain employs TRBV10-3 and TRBJ2-7, with 9 bases that match TRBD1. CDR1 is ENHRY, CDR2 SYGVKD, per germline. The CDR3 is 16 residues long. The trim removed 7 bases at V and 2 bases at J, leaving 12 bases unmatched. The CDR3 region has the DNA TGTGCCATCACCCCTGATCCGGGACAGGGCACCTACGAGCAGTACTTC. This translates into CAITPDPGQGTYEQYF.

This clone was counted a single time. This chain uses TRBV28 with TRBJ1-5; perhaps TRBD1 as D (5 bases). The germline V gene has CDR1 MDHEN and CDR2 SYDVKM. The V gene lost 5 bases and the J gene lost 4 bases, with 12 bases spanning the gap. The CDR3 sequence is 14 residues long. This CDR3 reads CASSMGGGNQPQHF. In DNA form, the CDR3 reads TGTGCCAGCAGTATGGGCGGGGGAAATCAGCCCCAGCATTTT.